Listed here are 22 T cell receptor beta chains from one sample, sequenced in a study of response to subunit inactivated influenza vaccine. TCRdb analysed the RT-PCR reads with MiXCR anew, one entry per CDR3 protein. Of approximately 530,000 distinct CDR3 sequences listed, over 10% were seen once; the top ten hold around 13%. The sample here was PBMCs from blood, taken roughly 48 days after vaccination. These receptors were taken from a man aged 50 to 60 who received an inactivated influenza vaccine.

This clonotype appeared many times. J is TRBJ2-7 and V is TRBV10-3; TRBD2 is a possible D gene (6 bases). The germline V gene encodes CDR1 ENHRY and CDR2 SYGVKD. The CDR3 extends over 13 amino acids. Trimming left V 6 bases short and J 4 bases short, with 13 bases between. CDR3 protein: CAIRRDSVYEQYF. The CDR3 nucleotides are TGTGCCATCAGAAGGGACTCCGTATACGAGCAGTACTTC.

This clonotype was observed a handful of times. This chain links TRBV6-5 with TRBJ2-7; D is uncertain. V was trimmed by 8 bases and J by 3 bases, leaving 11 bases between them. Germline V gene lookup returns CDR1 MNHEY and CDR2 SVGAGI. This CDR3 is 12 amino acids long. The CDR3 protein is CASGDTIYEQYF. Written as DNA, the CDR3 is TGTGCCAGCGGTGACACCATCTACGAGCAGTACTTC.

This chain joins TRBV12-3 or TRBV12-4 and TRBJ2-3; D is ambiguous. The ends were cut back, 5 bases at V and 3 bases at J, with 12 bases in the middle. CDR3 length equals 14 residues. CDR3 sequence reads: CASSQEASTDTQYF. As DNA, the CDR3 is TGTGCCAGCAGTCAGGAAGCATCTACAGATACGCAGTATTTT.

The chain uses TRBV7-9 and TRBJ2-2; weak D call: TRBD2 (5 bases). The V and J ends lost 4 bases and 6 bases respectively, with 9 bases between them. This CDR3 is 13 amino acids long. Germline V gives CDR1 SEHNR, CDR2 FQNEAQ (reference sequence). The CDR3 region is CASSSSGAGELFF. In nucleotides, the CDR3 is TGTGCCAGCAGCTCCTCCGGGGCCGGGGAGCTGTTTTTT. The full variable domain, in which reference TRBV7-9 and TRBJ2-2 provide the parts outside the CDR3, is DTGVSQNPRHKITKRGQNVTFRCDPISEHNRLYWYRQTLGQGPEFLTYFQNEAQLEKSRLLSDRFSAERPKGSFSTLEIQRTEQGDSAMYLCASSSSGAGELFFGEGSRLTVL.

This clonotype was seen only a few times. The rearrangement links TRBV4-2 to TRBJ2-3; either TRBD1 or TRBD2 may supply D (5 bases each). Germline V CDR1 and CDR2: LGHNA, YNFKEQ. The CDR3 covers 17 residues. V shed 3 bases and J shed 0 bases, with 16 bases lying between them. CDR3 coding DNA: TGTGCCAGCAGCCACCTGTCCGGGACGGGGAGCACAGATACGCAGTATTTT. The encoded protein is CASSHLSGTGSTDTQYF.

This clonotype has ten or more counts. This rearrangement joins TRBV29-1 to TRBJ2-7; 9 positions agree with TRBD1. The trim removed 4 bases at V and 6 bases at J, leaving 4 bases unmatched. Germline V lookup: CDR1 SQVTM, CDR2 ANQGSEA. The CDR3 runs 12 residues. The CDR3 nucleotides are TGCAGCGTTGGGCGACAGGGGGGCGAGCAGTACTTC. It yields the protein CSVGRQGGEQYF.

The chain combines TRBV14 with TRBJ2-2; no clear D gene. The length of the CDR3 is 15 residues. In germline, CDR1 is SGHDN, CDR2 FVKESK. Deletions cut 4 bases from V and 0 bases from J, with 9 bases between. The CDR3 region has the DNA TGTGCCAGCAGCCGTGCACTATCGAACACCGGGGAGCTGTTTTTT. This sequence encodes CASSRALSNTGELFF.

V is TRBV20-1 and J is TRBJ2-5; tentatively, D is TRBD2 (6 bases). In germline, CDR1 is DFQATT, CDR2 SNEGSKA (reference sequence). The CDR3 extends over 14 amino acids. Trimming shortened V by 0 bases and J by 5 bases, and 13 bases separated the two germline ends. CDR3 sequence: CSARDYGGRETQYF. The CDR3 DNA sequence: TGCAGTGCTAGAGATTACGGGGGTCGGGAGACCCAGTACTTC.

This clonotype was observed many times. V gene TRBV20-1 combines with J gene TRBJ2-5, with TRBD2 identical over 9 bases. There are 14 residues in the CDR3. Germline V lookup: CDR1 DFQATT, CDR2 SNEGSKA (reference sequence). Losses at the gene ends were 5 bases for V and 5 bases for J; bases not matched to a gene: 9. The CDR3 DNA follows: TGCAGTGCTTTTCGAGCGGGGGGTTGGGAGACCCAGTACTTC. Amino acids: CSAFRAGGWETQYF.

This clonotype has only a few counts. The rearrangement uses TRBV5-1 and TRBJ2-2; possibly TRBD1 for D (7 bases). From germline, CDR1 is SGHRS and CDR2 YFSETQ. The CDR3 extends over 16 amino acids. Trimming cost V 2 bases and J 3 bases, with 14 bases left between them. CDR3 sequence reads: CASSFWGDSYTGELFF. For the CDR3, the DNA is TGCGCCAGCAGCTTCTGGGGGGACAGCTACACCGGGGAGCTGTTTTTT.

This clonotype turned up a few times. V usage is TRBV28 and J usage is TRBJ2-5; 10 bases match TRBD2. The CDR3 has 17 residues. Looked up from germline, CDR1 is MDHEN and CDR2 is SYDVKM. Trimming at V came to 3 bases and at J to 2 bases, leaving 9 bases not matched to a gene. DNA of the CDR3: TGTGCCAGCAGTTTGACTAGCGGGCGGCTCTATCAAGAGACCCAGTACTTC. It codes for CASSLTSGRLYQETQYF.

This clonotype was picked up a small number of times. DNA for the CDR3: TGCAGTGCCGGGCCCGAAGAGAACGAGCAGTACTTC. Amino acid sequence: CSAGPEENEQYF. This chain joins TRBV20-1 and TRBJ2-7; no clear D. The V end lost 6 bases, the J end lost 5 bases, and 14 bases lay between the germline ends. Germline V CDR1 and CDR2: DFQATT, SNEGSKA (reference sequence). The CDR3 consists of 12 residues.

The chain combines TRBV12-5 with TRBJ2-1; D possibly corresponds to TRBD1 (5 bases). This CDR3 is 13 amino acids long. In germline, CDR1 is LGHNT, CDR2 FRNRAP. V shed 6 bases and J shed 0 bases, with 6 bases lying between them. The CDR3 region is CASGRGSYNEQFF. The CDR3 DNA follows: TGTGCTAGTGGAAGGGGCTCCTACAATGAGCAGTTCTTC.

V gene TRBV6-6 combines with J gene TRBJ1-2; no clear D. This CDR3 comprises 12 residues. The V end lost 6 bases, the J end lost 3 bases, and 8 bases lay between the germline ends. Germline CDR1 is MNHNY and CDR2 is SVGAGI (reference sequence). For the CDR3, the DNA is TGTGCCAGCAGAAGTCCTGACTATGGCTACACCTTC. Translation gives CASRSPDYGYTF.

The CDR3 DNA reads TGTGCCAGCAGCCCATTGGGGCAGCCCCAGCATTTT. This sequence encodes CASSPLGQPQHF. The chain employs TRBV12-3 or TRBV12-4 and TRBJ1-5; D remains ambiguous. V was pared by 6 bases and J by 7 bases, with 10 bases between. The CDR3 length is 12 residues.

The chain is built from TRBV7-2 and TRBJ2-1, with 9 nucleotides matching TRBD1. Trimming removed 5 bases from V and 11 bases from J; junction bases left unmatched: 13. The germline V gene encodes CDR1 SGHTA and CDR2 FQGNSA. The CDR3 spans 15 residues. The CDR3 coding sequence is TGTGCCAGCAGCCCACAGGGGGCGCGGGGAAGAAAGCAGTTCTTC. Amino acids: CASSPQGARGRKQFF.

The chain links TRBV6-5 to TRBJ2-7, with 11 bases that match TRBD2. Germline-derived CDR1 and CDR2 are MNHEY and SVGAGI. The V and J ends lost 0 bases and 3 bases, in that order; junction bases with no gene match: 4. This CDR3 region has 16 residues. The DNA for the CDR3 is TGTGCCAGCAGTTACTCGGGGACTAGCGGCAACTACGAGCAGTACTTC. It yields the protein CASSYSGTSGNYEQYF.

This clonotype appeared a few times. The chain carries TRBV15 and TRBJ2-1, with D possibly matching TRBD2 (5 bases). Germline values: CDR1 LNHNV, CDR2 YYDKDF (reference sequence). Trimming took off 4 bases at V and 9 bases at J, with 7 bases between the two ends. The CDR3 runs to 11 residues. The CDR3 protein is CATSIALEQFF. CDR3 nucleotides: TGTGCCACCAGCATAGCGCTTGAGCAGTTCTTC.

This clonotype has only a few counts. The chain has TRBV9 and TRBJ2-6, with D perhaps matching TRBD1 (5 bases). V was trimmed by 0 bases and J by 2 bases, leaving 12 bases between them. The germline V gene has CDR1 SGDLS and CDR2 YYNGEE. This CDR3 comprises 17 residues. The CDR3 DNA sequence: TGTGCCAGCAGCGTAGGGCAGGGTGTCGCTGGGGCCAACGTCCTGACTTTC. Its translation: CASSVGQGVAGANVLTF.

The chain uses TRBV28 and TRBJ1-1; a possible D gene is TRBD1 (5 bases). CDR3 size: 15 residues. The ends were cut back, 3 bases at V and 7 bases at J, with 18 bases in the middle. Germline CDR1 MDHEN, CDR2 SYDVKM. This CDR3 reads CASSFGGARGGEAFF. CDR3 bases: TGTGCCAGCAGTTTCGGCGGGGCTCGGGGAGGTGAAGCTTTCTTT.

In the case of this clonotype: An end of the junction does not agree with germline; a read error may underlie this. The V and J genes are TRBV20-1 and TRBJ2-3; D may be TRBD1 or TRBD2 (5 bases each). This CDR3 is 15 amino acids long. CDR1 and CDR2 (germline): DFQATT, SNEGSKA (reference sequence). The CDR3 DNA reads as TGCTGTGCTAGAGATTTTGGGCGTGGGGGAGATACGCAGTATTTT. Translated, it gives CCARDFGRGGDTQYF.

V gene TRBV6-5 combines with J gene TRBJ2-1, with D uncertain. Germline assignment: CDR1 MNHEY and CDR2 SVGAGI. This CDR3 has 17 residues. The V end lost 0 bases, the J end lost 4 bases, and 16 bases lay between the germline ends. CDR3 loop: CASSYSKSRTHYNEQFF. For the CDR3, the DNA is TGTGCCAGCAGTTACTCGAAGAGTAGGACGCATTACAATGAGCAGTTCTTC.